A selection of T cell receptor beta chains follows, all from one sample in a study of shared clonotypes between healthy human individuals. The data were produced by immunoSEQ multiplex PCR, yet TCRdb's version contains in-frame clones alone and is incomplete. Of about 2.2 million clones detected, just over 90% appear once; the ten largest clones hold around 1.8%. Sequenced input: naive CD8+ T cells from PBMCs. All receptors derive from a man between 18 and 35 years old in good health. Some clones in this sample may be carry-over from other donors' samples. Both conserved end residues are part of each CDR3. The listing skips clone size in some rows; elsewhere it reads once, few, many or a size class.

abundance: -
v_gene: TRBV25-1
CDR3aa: CASHKAGTGDEQYF

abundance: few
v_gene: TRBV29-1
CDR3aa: CSVMLVNTEAFF

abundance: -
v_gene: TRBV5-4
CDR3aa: CASSLQAGGPHEQYF

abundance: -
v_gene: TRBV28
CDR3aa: CASSWGQGPDEQYF

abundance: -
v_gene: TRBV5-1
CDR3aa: CASSLTSSSYEQYF

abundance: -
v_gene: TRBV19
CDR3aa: CASSIEPGISTDTQYF

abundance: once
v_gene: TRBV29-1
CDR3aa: CSVLKGVNNEQFF

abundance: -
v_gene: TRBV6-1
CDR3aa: CASSEGTVTYSNQPQHF

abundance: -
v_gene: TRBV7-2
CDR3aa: CASSWTGFRGNQPQHF

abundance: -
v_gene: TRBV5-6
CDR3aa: CASSGEANTEAFF

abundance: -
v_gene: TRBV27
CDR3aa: CASSFPAHREQFF

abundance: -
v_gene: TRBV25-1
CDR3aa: CASSGNYYEQYF

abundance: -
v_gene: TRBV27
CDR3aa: CASSQGVWVWEQYF

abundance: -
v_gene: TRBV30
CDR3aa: CAWSPGTGKAFF

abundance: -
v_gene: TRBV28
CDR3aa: CASSPPRRATYEQYF

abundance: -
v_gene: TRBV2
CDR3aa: CASIKVNTEAFF

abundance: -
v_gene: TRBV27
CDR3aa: CASTGHQYGNTGELFF

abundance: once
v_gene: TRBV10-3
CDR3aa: CAIGVGMGTGLTFF

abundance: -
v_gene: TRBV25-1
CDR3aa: CATSMRGSHEQYF

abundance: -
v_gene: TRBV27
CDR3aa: CASSTARGEYNQPQHF

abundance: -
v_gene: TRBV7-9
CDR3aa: CASSLVGRGITEAFF

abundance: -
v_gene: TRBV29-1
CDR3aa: CSVELAGVGTGELFF

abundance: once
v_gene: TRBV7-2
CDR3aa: CASSSDRGISGANVLTF

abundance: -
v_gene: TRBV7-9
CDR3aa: CASSSPSGRRDGELFF

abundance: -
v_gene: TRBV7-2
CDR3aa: CASSLWDRGYNEQFF

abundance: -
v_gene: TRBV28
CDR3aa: CASSGQRESPQNEQFF

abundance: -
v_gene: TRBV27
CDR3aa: CASSLRAGLAGNEQYF

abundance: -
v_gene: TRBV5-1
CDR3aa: CASSLGAWEGPSYNEQFF

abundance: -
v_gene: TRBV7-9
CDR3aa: CASSSGAPGNNQPQHF

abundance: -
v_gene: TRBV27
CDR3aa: CASSPISDLGGDTQYF

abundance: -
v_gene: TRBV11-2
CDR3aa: CASALGANVLTF

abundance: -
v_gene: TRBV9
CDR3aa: CASSVRGPGELFF

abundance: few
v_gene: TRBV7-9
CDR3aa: CASSSSSTRMNTEAFF

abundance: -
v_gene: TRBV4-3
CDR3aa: CASSQEYRMPTEAFF

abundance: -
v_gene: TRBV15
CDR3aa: CATSREGTTREQYF

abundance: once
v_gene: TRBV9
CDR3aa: CASSKGLTTLNNEQFF

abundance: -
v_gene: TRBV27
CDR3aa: CASSLGGGSQPQHF

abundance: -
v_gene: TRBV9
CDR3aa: CASSGGQSYEQYF

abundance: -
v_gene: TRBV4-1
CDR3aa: CASSQRIRVDEQYF

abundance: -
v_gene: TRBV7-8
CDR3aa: CASSPGASTYEQYF

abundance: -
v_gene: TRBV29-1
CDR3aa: CSVVGPGANVLTF

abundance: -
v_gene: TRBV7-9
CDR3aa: CASRTREDPSYEQYF

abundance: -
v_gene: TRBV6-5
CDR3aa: CASSWEGGFTGELFF

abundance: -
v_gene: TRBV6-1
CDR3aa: CASSDRVLFQPQHF

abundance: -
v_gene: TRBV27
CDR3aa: CASSPTGVDRVGETQYF

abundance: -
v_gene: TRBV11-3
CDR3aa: CASSLNSGSFEQYF

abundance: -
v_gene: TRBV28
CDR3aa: CASSLQTPYEQYF

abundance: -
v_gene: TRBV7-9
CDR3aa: CASSSQAGREETQYF

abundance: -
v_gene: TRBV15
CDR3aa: CATSLPGTSRPELFF

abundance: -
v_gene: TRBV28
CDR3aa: CASHTSGSVENIQYF

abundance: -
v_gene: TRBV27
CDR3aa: CASRDRGSQETQYF

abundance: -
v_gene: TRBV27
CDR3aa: CASSLVLAGGPDTQYF

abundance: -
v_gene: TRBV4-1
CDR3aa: CASSQERGGRTGELFF

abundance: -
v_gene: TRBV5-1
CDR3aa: CASSLGAASYEQYF

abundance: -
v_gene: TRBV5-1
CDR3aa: CASSFFQRESTDTQYF

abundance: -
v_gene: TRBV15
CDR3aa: CATSRDYRNRGPNEKLFF

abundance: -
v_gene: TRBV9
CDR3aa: CASSAQGGFYGYTF

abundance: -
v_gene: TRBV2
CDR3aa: CASTSSGGGTQYF

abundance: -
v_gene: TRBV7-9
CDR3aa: CASSLAGETYEQYF